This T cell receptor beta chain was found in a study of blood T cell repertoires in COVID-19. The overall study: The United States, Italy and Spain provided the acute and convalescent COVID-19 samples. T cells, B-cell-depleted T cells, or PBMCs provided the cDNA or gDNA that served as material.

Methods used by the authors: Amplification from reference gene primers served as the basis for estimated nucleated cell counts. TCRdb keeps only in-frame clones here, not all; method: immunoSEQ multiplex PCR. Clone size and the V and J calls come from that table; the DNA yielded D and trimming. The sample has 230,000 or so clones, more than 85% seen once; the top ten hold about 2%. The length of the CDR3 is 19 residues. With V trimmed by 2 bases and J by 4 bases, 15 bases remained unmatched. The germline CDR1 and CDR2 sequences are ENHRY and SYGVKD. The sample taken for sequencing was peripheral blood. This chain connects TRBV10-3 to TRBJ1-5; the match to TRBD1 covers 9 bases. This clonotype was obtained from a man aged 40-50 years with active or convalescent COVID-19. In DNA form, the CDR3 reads TGTGCCATCAGTGAGACTCCCGGGACAGGGCAGAACCTAAATCAGCCCCAGCATTTT. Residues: CAISETPGTGQNLNQPQHF.